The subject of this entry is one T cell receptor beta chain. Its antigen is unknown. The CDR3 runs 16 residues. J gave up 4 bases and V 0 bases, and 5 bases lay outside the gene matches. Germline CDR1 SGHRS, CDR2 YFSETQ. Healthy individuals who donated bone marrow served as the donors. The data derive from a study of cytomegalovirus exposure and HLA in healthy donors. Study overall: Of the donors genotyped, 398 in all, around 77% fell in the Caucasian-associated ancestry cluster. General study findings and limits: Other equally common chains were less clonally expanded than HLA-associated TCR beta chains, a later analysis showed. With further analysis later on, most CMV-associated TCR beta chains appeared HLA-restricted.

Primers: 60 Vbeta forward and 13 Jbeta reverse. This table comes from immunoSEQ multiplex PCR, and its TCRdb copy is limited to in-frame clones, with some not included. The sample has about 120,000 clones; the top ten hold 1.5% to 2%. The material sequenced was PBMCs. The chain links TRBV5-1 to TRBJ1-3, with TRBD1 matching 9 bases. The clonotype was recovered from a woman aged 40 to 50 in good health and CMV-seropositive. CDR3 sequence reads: CASSLAPGTGGNTIYF. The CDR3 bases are TGCGCCAGCAGCTTGGCCCCCGGGACAGGGGGAAACACCATATATTTT.